This passage covers 25 T cell receptor beta chains from one sample sequenced in a study of CD8+CD57+ T cells in acquired aplastic anemia. Genomic DNA provided the template from which TCR beta VDJ and CDR3 profiles were obtained. TCRdb passed the reads through MiXCR, listing each CDR3 protein once. The repertoire holds hundreds of thousands of distinct CDR3 sequences, with roughly 61% as singletons. The patients chosen for sequencing had shown expansion of CD8+CD57+ cells (detected by flow cytometry). Material for sequencing was sorted CD4+, CD8+, or CD8+CD57+ T cells (not recorded which) from PBMCs. The origin of the receptors is a human donor with aplastic anemia.

The chain's CDR3 is CASSPREETQYF. The CDR3 DNA sequence: TGTGCCAGCAGCCCCAGGGAAGAGACCCAGTACTTC. The chain couples TRBV7-2 to TRBJ2-5, with a possible D match to TRBD1 (5 bases). The V and J ends lost 5 bases and 3 bases respectively, with 7 bases between them. CDR3 length: 12 residues. CDR1 is SGHTA, CDR2 FQGNSA, per germline.

This clonotype was recorded a few times. The rearrangement uses TRBV10-1 and TRBJ2-3; 7 nucleotides align to TRBD2. CDR1 WNHNN and CDR2 SYGVQD come from the germline V gene (reference sequence). After removal of 3 bases from V and 1 base from J, the junction contained 1 base not matched to a gene. The CDR3 sequence is 14 residues long. The DNA for the CDR3 is TGCGCCAGCAGTGATGGGGGGGGCACAGATACGCAGTATTTT. This translates into CASSDGGGTDTQYF.

This clonotype appeared a few times. The chain combines TRBV7-9 with TRBJ2-1, with D tentatively TRBD1 (6 bases). Per the germline V gene, CDR1 is SEHNR and CDR2 is FQNEAQ (reference sequence). The CDR3 covers 14 residues. Trimming removed 4 bases at V and 4 bases at J, with 11 bases between. DNA of the CDR3: TGTGCCAGCAGCTCCGGGACACCTTACAATGAGCAGTTCTTC. Its translation is CASSSGTPYNEQFF.

CDR3: CASRKDRYSGANVLTF. The DNA of the CDR3 is TGTGCCAGCAGAAAGGACAGATACTCTGGGGCCAACGTCCTGACTTTC. J is TRBJ2-6 and V is TRBV12-3 or TRBV12-4, with D possibly matching TRBD1 (6 bases). Trimming removed 6 bases at V and 0 bases at J, with 12 bases between. The CDR3 runs 16 residues.

This clonotype was counted between two and nine times. The chain recombines TRBV15 with TRBJ1-1; D uncertain. The CDR3 contains 15 residues. Trimming pared 1 base from V and 4 bases from J, leaving 13 bases between. Germline V gene data show CDR1 as LNHNV and CDR2 as YYDKDF (reference sequence). The DNA for the CDR3 is TGTGCCACCAGCAGAGGTCGAGGACGAGGCACTGAAGCTTTCTTT. Its protein product is CATSRGRGRGTEAFF.

This clonotype occurred many times. The genes are TRBV24-1 and TRBJ2-3; 9 bases are a match to TRBD1. The CDR3 consists of 13 residues. Germline assignment: CDR1 KGHDR and CDR2 SFDVKD. The V and J ends lost 6 bases and 7 bases, in that order; junction bases with no gene match: 4. CDR3: CATSLQGAYTQYF. CDR3 nucleotides: TGTGCCACCAGTCTACAGGGGGCGTATACGCAGTATTTT.

The gene calls are TRBV10-3 and TRBJ1-1, with a weak D call TRBD1 (5 bases). The CDR3 has 12 residues. Germline values: CDR1 ENHRY, CDR2 SYGVKD. V gave up 1 base and J gave up 6 bases, with 6 bases separating them. CDR3 nucleotides: TGTGCCATCAGTGAGTGGGGGGCTGAAGCTTTCTTT. It encodes CAISEWGAEAFF.

This chain connects TRBV29-1 to TRBJ2-1; the match to TRBD2 covers 9 bases. V gave up 4 bases and J gave up 7 bases; unmatched junction bases: 8. The CDR3 runs to 14 residues. Germline lookup yields CDR1 SQVTM and CDR2 ANQGSEA. In DNA, the CDR3 is TGCAGCGTTGCCGGTAGCGGGAGCGGGAATGAGCAGTTCTTC. This sequence encodes CSVAGSGSGNEQFF.

This clonotype was recorded at least ten times. The chain is built from TRBV5-1 and TRBJ2-3; 7 bases map to TRBD1. The CDR3 runs 16 residues. The trim removed 3 bases at V and 0 bases at J, leaving 7 bases unmatched. The germline V gene has CDR1 SGHRS and CDR2 YFSETQ. Here the CDR3 reads CASSSTGTASTDTQYF. CDR3 sequence (DNA): TGCGCCAGCAGCTCTACCGGGACAGCTAGCACAGATACGCAGTATTTT.

The table lists this clonotype with many counts. This chain joins TRBV9 and TRBJ2-2; possible D gene TRBD2, 8 bases. The V and J ends lost 4 bases and 4 bases respectively, with 20 bases between them. Germline CDR1 and CDR2: SGDLS and YYNGEE. The CDR3 runs 17 residues. The CDR3 is CASSPGGGTVTTGELFF. CDR3 in DNA: TGTGCCAGCAGCCCCGGGGGGGGGACAGTTACCACCGGGGAGCTGTTTTTT.

This clonotype has ten or more counts. V usage is TRBV25-1 and J usage is TRBJ2-1; D remains unclear. Trimming stripped 1 base from V and 10 bases from J, with 14 bases between. The CDR3 consists of 14 residues. Looked up from germline, CDR1 is MGHDK and CDR2 is SYGVNS. The CDR3 region has the DNA TGTGCCAGCAGTGAATTAAAACGAGGATTGGAGCAGTTCTTC. Translation: CASSELKRGLEQFF.

The chain joins TRBV19 to TRBJ1-5, with no clear D. CDR1 is LNHDA, CDR2 SQIVND, per germline (reference sequence). V was cut by 8 bases and J by 10 bases, with 12 bases left in between. The CDR3 covers 11 residues. The CDR3 DNA is TGTGCCAGTGGCAGCCTACAACCCCAGCATTTT. Translation: CASGSLQPQHF.

J is TRBJ2-7 and V is TRBV14; 7 bases line up with TRBD2. This CDR3 has 16 residues. Germline CDR1 reads SGHDN; CDR2 reads FVKESK. V dropped 1 base and J dropped 0; count of bases not matched to a gene: 6. The CDR3 nucleotides are TGTGCCAGCAGCCAAGGAGGGAGACTAGCCTCCTACGAGCAGTACTTC. Translated: CASSQGGRLASYEQYF.

Only a few counts were recorded for this clonotype. The chain combines TRBV2 with TRBJ2-1; D tentatively fits TRBD1 or TRBD2 (6 bases each). Deletions cut 9 bases from V and 9 bases from J, with 18 bases between. The CDR3 totals 13 residues. Per germline, CDR1 SNHLY and CDR2 FYNNEI. The CDR3 DNA follows: TGTGCCAGTTCCATTGGGGGGCTTAGTGAGCAGTTCTTC. Translated: CASSIGGLSEQFF.

The J gene is TRBJ1-1, the V gene TRBV7-3, with a weak D call TRBD1 (6 bases). Germline lookup yields CDR1 SGHTA and CDR2 FQGTGA. The CDR3 is 15 amino acids. V was clipped by 1 base and J by 2 bases, with 11 bases between them. The CDR3, as DNA: TGTGCCAGCAGCTTAATGCGGACAGTCAACACTGAAGCTTTCTTT. Protein sequence: CASSLMRTVNTEAFF.

In its sample, this clonotype was seen many times. The V call is TRBV6-6, the J call TRBJ1-3; TRBD1 matches at 8 bases. Germline loops: CDR1 MNHNY, CDR2 SVGAGI (reference sequence). The CDR3 covers 15 residues. With V trimmed by 6 bases and J by 0 bases, 4 bases remained unmatched. The CDR3 DNA reads TGTGCCAGCAGGGGGGGGACAGGCTCTGGAAACACCATATATTTT. It translates to CASRGGTGSGNTIYF.

This clonotype was seen many times. The gene calls are TRBV6-7 and TRBJ2-1, with D possibly TRBD1 on 5 matching bases. TRBV6-7 is placed among ORFs of uncertain function. Trimming removed 7 bases from V and 2 bases from J, with 9 bases in between. This CDR3 contains 13 residues. The CDR3 DNA sequence: TGTGCCAGCAACCACAGGCCCTACAATGAGCAGTTCTTC. Its protein product is CASNHRPYNEQFF.

The V and J genes are TRBV9 and TRBJ2-1; TRBD2 aligns across 11 bases. The CDR3 covers 14 residues. V dropped 5 bases and J dropped 9; count of bases not matched to a gene: 7. Germline V gives CDR1 SGDLS, CDR2 YYNGEE. DNA for the CDR3: TGTGCCAGCAGTTTTGGGACTAGCGGAGCTGAGCAGTTCTTC. It is translated as CASSFGTSGAEQFF.

The chain is built from TRBV6-6 and TRBJ2-7, with TRBD1 identical over 10 bases. V lost 2 bases to trimming and J lost 5 bases; unmatched junction nucleotides: 9. Germline-derived CDR1 and CDR2 are MNHNY and SVGAGI (reference sequence). The CDR3 is 16 residues long. The CDR3 DNA reads as TGTGCCAGCAGTTACACCCGACAGGGGGCGAGGAACGAGCAGTACTTC. It translates to CASSYTRQGARNEQYF.

This clonotype was detected only a few times. The chain employs TRBV9 and TRBJ2-5; 8 bases are shared with TRBD1. CDR3 length: 15 residues. Looked up from germline, CDR1 is SGDLS and CDR2 is YYNGEE. Germline trimming cut 3 bases from V and 5 bases from J; bases unmatched to any gene: 9. CDR3 region: CASSAATGGLETQYF. The DNA for the CDR3 is TGTGCCAGCAGCGCCGCCACAGGGGGGCTTGAGACCCAGTACTTC.

The chain has TRBV30 and TRBJ2-7, with 8 nucleotides matching TRBD1. The germline CDR1 and CDR2 sequences are GTSNPN and SVGIG (reference sequence). There are 17 residues in the CDR3. The ends lost 8 bases at V and 3 bases at J; junction bases unmatched: 21. Here the CDR3 DNA reads TGTGCCCAAACGAATAAAGAAGGGACAGGATCTTTCTACGAGCAGTACTTC. It codes for CAQTNKEGTGSFYEQYF.

V and J are TRBV29-1 and TRBJ2-5, with D maybe TRBD1 (5 bases). The CDR3 is made up of 14 amino acids. Germline CDR1 is SQVTM and CDR2 is ANQGSEA. The V gene lost 4 bases and the J gene lost 5 bases, with 17 bases spanning the gap. Here the CDR3 DNA reads TGCAGCGTTGCATCCTGGGGCTTATCGGAGACCCAGTACTTC. It translates to CSVASWGLSETQYF.

V and J are TRBV10-2 and TRBJ1-1; no definite D call. Germline assignment: CDR1 WSHSY and CDR2 SAAADI. This CDR3 spans 14 amino acids. Trimming took 6 bases from V and 1 from J, leaving 12 bases between them. CDR3 sequence (DNA): TGCGCCAGCAGAGACCCACGAGAGAACACTGAAGCTTTCTTT. This sequence encodes CASRDPRENTEAFF.

J is TRBJ1-3 and V is TRBV2; TRBD1 matches 7 bases. Per germline, CDR1 SNHLY and CDR2 FYNNEI. The CDR3 has 18 amino acids. Losses at the gene ends were 3 bases for V and 0 bases for J; bases not matched to a gene: 11. CDR3 region: CASSDPYDRALSGNTIYF. The CDR3 DNA follows: TGTGCCAGCAGTGACCCTTACGACAGGGCCCTCTCTGGAAACACCATATATTTT.

The chain joins TRBV7-2 to TRBJ2-5; 9 nucleotides agree with TRBD2. V lost 4 bases, J lost 5 bases, and 8 bases stayed unmatched. This CDR3 has 15 residues. Germline CDR1 is SGHTA and CDR2 is FQGNSA. The CDR3 nucleotides read TGTGCCAGCAGCTCCCTAGCGGGGAGGCCCGAGACCCAGTACTTC. Protein product: CASSSLAGRPETQYF. Based on the CDR3 plus reference TRBV7-2 and TRBJ2-5, the full variable domain is GAGVSQSPSNKVTEKGKDVELRCDPISGHTALYWYRQSLGQGLEFLIYFQGNSAPDKSGLPSDRFSAERTGGSVSTLTIQRTQQEDSAVYLCASSSLAGRPETQYFGPGTRLLVL.